This TCR beta chain comes out of a study of OX40 agonist ivuxolimab in advanced cancers. The wider study: Melanoma, hepatocellular carcinoma, head and neck or renal cell cancer occurred in dose-escalation patients. Regarding the study as a whole: Dose levels from 0.1 to 3.0 mg/kg saw CD4+ and CD8+ blood T cells expand clonally by week 6. The study found that CD8+ T cells averaged more expanded clones than CD4+. Partial responders receiving 0.1-3.0 mg/kg showed among the lowest clonal expansion.

About this clone: Its antigen is not known.

Some clones are missing from TCRdb's copy, which holds only in-frame ones; the method was immunoSEQ multiplex PCR. The sample carries around 91,000 clones, about 88% recorded once. Germline V gene data show CDR1 as SGHNT and CDR2 as YYREEE (reference sequence). The V end was cut by 4 bases, the J end by 0 bases, with 8 bases between. The CDR3 length is 14 residues. V is TRBV5-4 and J is TRBJ1-3; D call uncertain. The source is an adult with an advanced solid tumor such as melanoma, head and neck, liver or kidney cancer. Here the sequenced sample was CD4+ or CD8+ T cells sorted from blood, taken in a trial of the OX40 agonist ivuxolimab. In DNA, the CDR3 is TGTGCCAGCAGCCCCAGCATCTCTGGAAACACCATATATTTT. Its protein product is CASSPSISGNTIYF.